The present TCR beta chain was sequenced within a study of OX40 agonist ivuxolimab in advanced cancers. The data were produced by immunoSEQ multiplex PCR, yet TCRdb's version contains in-frame clones alone and is incomplete. In the table there are roughly 50,000 clones, 75% to 90% of which are singletons. V was shortened by 6 bases and J by 5 bases, with 13 bases between the two germline ends. This CDR3 is 13 amino acids long. The germline CDR1 and CDR2 sequences are MNHEY and SMNVEV (reference sequence). The chain uses TRBV27 and TRBJ1-2; D not certain. Sequencing used CD4+ or CD8+ T cells sorted from blood, obtained in a trial of the OX40 agonist ivuxolimab. This sequence was found in an adult with an advanced solid tumor such as melanoma, head and neck, liver or kidney cancer. The CDR3 is CASRDGLLYGYTF. The CDR3 DNA sequence: TGTGCCAGCAGGGACGGGCTCCTTTATGGCTACACCTTC.